One sample yielded the 30 T cell receptor beta chains listed below, sequenced in a study of CD4 T cells in relation to SARS-CoV-2 and coronaviruses. Unexposed donor CD4+ T cells date from 2011-2018, before the COVID-19 pandemic. Isolation of CD4+ T cells took place after about 9 days in culture. TCRdb's table, derived via immunoSEQ multiplex PCR, lists solely in-frame clones and lacks some. The table shows 24,000 or so clones, with 70% to 80% occurring only once. These receptors have no identified antigens. Sequenced material: CD4+ T cells from PBMCs, cultured in vitro. The receptors were gathered from a human donor in good health.

The chain uses TRBV24-1 and TRBJ2-3; 8 positions match TRBD1. The CDR3 is made up of 13 amino acids. Germline CDR1 KGHDR, CDR2 SFDVKD. V dropped 8 bases and J dropped 7; count of bases not matched to a gene: 7. In nucleotides, the CDR3 is TGTGCCACCACCAGGACAGGGAGTAATACGCAGTATTTT. It specifies CATTRTGSNTQYF.

The CDR3 region has the DNA TGTGCCAGCAGTTTAGTGGGATGGGGGTCCTACGAGCAGTACTTC. As protein: CASSLVGWGSYEQYF. The chain uses TRBV27 and TRBJ2-7; tentatively, D is TRBD1 or TRBD2 (5 bases each). The germline V and J ends were trimmed by 2 bases and 1 base, with 12 bases remaining between them. This CDR3 has 15 amino acids. Germline CDR1 and CDR2: MNHEY and SMNVEV (reference sequence).

A few counts support this clone. The chain has TRBV10-1 and TRBJ1-1, with TRBD1 matching 10 bases. V shed 6 bases, J shed 2 bases, and the junction held 3 bases outside the gene matches. Per the germline V gene, CDR1 is WNHNN and CDR2 is SYGVQD (reference sequence). This CDR3 is 14 amino acids long. This CDR3 reads CASSRDRGNTEAFF. Here the CDR3 DNA reads TGCGCCAGCAGCCGGGACAGGGGTAACACTGAAGCTTTCTTT.

The rearrangement uses TRBV10-3 and TRBJ1-2, with a possible D match to TRBD1 (6 bases). The CDR3 consists of 18 residues. Germline lookup yields CDR1 ENHRY and CDR2 SYGVKD. V gave up 3 bases and J gave up 7 bases, with 27 bases separating them. CDR3 loop: CAISEPGQSLLIRGGYTF. CDR3 in DNA: TGTGCCATCAGTGAACCGGGACAATCATTACTTATCCGGGGTGGCTACACCTTC.

The J gene is TRBJ1-1, the V gene TRBV5-1; unclear D gene. The CDR3 spans 18 residues. The V gene's germline CDR1 is SGHRS and CDR2 YFSETQ. V lost 2 bases to trimming and J lost 0 bases, with 20 bases between them. The CDR3 DNA reads TGCGCCAGCAGCTTCGGTCAGACCGGGTTCACCATGAACACTGAAGCTTTCTTT. It yields the protein CASSFGQTGFTMNTEAFF.

This clone was recorded once. The V and J genes are TRBV7-2 and TRBJ2-2, with 12 bases that match TRBD2. CDR1 SGHTA and CDR2 FQGNSA come from the germline V gene. CDR3 size: 16 residues. V shed 5 bases and J 8 bases; nucleotides not matched to a gene: 9. The CDR3 DNA sequence: TGTGCCAGCAGCCCCTCTAGCGGGAGGGTTAGAGGGGAGCTGTTTTTT. Protein product: CASSPSSGRVRGELFF.

The rearrangement joins TRBV21-1 to TRBJ2-3; TRBD2, as called in the table, went unchecked against the DNA. TRBV21-1 has pseudogene status. CDR3 length equals 23 residues. CDR3 sequence (DNA): TGTGCCAGCAGGGAACGGGGCAGGGACAGCCTCTGGACTAGCGGGAGTGGAACAGATACGCAGTATTTT. The encoded protein is CASRERGRDSLWTSGSGTDTQYF.

This clone was counted once. V usage is TRBV6-5 and J usage is TRBJ2-7; 9 nucleotides line up with TRBD2. V was pared by 2 bases and J by 3 bases, with 8 bases of the junction left unmatched. The CDR3 is 16 residues long. CDR1 and CDR2 (germline): MNHEY, SVGAGI. The CDR3 DNA sequence: TGTGCCAGCAGTTACGGAGGTTATAGCGGGAGCTACGAGCAGTACTTC. Protein sequence: CASSYGGYSGSYEQYF.

The table lists this clone with a count of one. The chain has TRBV19 and TRBJ2-1; D may match TRBD1 or TRBD2 (5 bases each). The CDR3 covers 13 residues. CDR1 is LNHDA, CDR2 SQIVND, per germline (reference sequence). The ends were cut back, 5 bases at V and 12 bases at J, with 17 bases in the middle. CDR3 sequence (DNA): TGTGCCAGTAGTTCTACCGGGGCTTGGGGGCAGTTCTTC. Protein product: CASSSTGAWGQFF.

The genes are TRBV7-2 and TRBJ2-1; no clear D gene. Between the trimmed V and J ends, which lost 7 bases and 10 bases, there was a span of 14 bases. Germline CDR1 is SGHTA and CDR2 is FQGNSA. CDR3 size: 12 residues. Here the CDR3 DNA reads TGTGCCAGCACCACCTACTTGGAGGAGCAGTTCTTC. Translation: CASTTYLEEQFF.

The V call is TRBV7-3, the J call TRBJ2-1, with 8 bases matching TRBD2. The CDR3 extends over 15 amino acids. J gave up 7 bases and V 4 bases, and 9 bases lay outside the gene matches. The germline V gene has CDR1 SGHTA and CDR2 FQGTGA. The CDR3 DNA reads as TGTGCCAGCAGCTCTAGCGGGCCCGACGGGAATGAGCAGTTCTTC. Its translation: CASSSSGPDGNEQFF.

V and J are TRBV5-4 and TRBJ2-1; perhaps TRBD2 as D (6 bases). Trimming pared 3 bases from V and 1 base from J, leaving 11 bases between. The germline gives CDR1 SGHNT, CDR2 YYREEE (reference sequence). The CDR3 length is 15 residues. As DNA, the CDR3 is TGTGCCAGCAGCTACGGGAGAAGGTCCTACAATGAGCAGTTCTTC. Translation: CASSYGRRSYNEQFF.

This clone was found a few times. This chain joins TRBV5-1 and TRBJ2-7; D call uncertain. V lost 0 bases, J lost 6 bases, and 16 bases lay in between. This CDR3 is built from 15 residues. In germline, CDR1 is SGHRS, CDR2 YFSETQ. CDR3 loop: CASSLGPADLSEQYF. The CDR3 region has the DNA TGCGCCAGCAGCTTGGGACCGGCCGATCTCTCCGAGCAGTACTTC. Together with reference TRBV5-1 and TRBJ2-7, the CDR3 gives the full variable domain: KAGVTQTPRYLIKTRGQQVTLSCSPISGHRSVSWYQQTPGQGLQFLFEYFSETQRNKGNFPGRFSGRQFSNSRSEMNVSTLELGDSALYLCASSLGPADLSEQYFGPGTRLTVT.

This CDR3 is CASNDRAVSGNTIYF. DNA of the CDR3: TGTGCCAGCAACGACAGGGCTGTCTCTGGAAACACCATATATTTT. This chain joins TRBV2 and TRBJ1-3; 7 bases fit TRBD1. Germline V gene lookup returns CDR1 SNHLY and CDR2 FYNNEI. This CDR3 spans 15 amino acids. Trimming removed 7 bases from V and 0 bases from J; junction bases left unmatched: 6.

This rearrangement joins TRBV7-3 to TRBJ2-3, with 12 bases that match TRBD2. The CDR3 contains 16 residues. V lost 1 base and J lost 5; bases outside the gene matches: 4. Per the germline V gene, CDR1 is SGHTA and CDR2 is FQGTGA. CDR3 bases: TGTGCCAGCAGCTTAAGTCTAGCGGGAGGGCAAGATACGCAGTATTTT. Encoded protein: CASSLSLAGGQDTQYF.

This clone was found once. The V and J genes are TRBV11-3 and TRBJ2-2; 8 nucleotides agree with TRBD2. The V segment lost 1 base and the J segment 5 bases; nucleotides outside the gene matches: 3. CDR1 is SGHNT and CDR2 is YENEEA in the germline V gene. The CDR3 sequence is 15 residues long. The CDR3 DNA sequence: TGTGCCAGCAGCTTAGTTAGCGGGGTAACCGGGGAGCTGTTTTTT. Protein sequence: CASSLVSGVTGELFF. The full variable domain, with the rest looked up from reference TRBV11-3 and TRBJ2-2, is EAGVVQSPRYKIIEKKQPVAFWCNPISGHNTLYWYLQNLGQGPELLIRYENEEAVDDSQLPKDRFSAERLKGVDSTLKIQPAELGDSAVYLCASSLVSGVTGELFFGEGSRLTVL.

The chain uses TRBV12-3 or TRBV12-4 and TRBJ2-5; 8 bases agree with TRBD1. J lost 5 bases, V lost 8 bases, and 7 bases had no gene match. The CDR3 length is 13 residues. CDR3 in amino acids: CASGRTGGETQYF. The CDR3 nucleotides are TGTGCCAGCGGTCGCACAGGGGGGGAGACCCAGTACTTC.

The chain recombines TRBV6-5 with TRBJ2-1, with 9 bases matching TRBD1. With V trimmed by 6 bases and J by 4 bases, 7 bases remained unmatched. The CDR3 contains 15 residues. CDR1 is MNHEY, CDR2 SVGAGI, per germline. CDR3 sequence (DNA): TGTGCCAGCAGACCGACAGGGGGTGTTTACAATGAGCAGTTCTTC. This encodes CASRPTGGVYNEQFF.

This rearrangement joins TRBV5-1 to TRBJ2-7; 11 positions match TRBD1. V lost 4 bases, J lost 5 bases, and 8 bases stayed unmatched. CDR1 is SGHRS and CDR2 is YFSETQ in the germline V gene. The CDR3 is made up of 15 amino acids. The CDR3 sequence: CASSLRTGGQDEQYF. CDR3 bases: TGCGCCAGCAGCCTAAGGACAGGGGGCCAGGACGAGCAGTACTTC.

The chain links TRBV3-1 (or the pseudogene TRBV3-2) to TRBJ1-4; the D is unclear. V was shortened by 0 bases and J by 7 bases, with 15 bases between the two germline ends. Germline CDR1 LGHDT, CDR2 YNNKEL (reference sequence). This CDR3 region has 16 residues. The CDR3 sequence is CASSQDRVGLGEKLFF. The DNA for the CDR3 is TGTGCCAGCAGCCAAGATAGGGTAGGGTTGGGTGAAAAACTGTTTTTT.

This chain joins TRBV30 and TRBJ1-5; D is undetermined. The CDR3 runs to 14 residues. V was clipped by 2 bases and J by 7 bases, with 15 bases between them. The germline gives CDR1 GTSNPN, CDR2 SVGIG (reference sequence). This chain's CDR3 is CAWSFSSTDQPQHF. The CDR3 DNA reads as TGTGCCTGGAGTTTCAGTAGCACGGACCAGCCCCAGCATTTT.

In its sample, this clone was seen once. This rearrangement joins TRBV11-3 to TRBJ1-5; D not certain. The germline V and J ends were trimmed by 3 bases and 0 bases, with 3 bases remaining between them. There are 13 residues in the CDR3. Germline V CDR1 and CDR2: SGHNT, YENEEA. CDR3 bases: TGTGCCAGCAGCTTGGCTAGCAATCAGCCCCAGCATTTT. The encoded protein is CASSLASNQPQHF. The full variable domain, rest sourced from reference TRBV11-3 and TRBJ1-5, is EAGVVQSPRYKIIEKKQPVAFWCNPISGHNTLYWYLQNLGQGPELLIRYENEEAVDDSQLPKDRFSAERLKGVDSTLKIQPAELGDSAVYLCASSLASNQPQHFGDGTRLSIL.

The chain carries TRBV14 and TRBJ2-2; 11 positions match TRBD2. V lost 4 bases and J lost 7; bases outside the gene matches: 11. The CDR3 runs to 17 residues. In germline, CDR1 is SGHDN, CDR2 FVKESK. The CDR3 DNA sequence: TGTGCCAGCAGCCCCTTTAGCGGGAGGGCCAACGGCGGGGAGCTGTTTTTT. It yields the protein CASSPFSGRANGGELFF.

The chain links TRBV19 to TRBJ1-4; D gene ambiguous. The V and J ends lost 1 base and 5 bases respectively, with 11 bases between them. CDR3 size: 15 residues. The germline V gene encodes CDR1 LNHDA and CDR2 SQIVND (reference sequence). This CDR3 is CASSIAAATNEKLFF. In DNA, the CDR3 is TGTGCCAGTAGTATAGCGGCCGCCACGAATGAAAAACTGTTTTTT.

In its sample, this clone was seen a few times. The J gene is TRBJ2-5, the V gene TRBV5-1; possibly TRBD2 for D (5 bases). V shed 0 bases and J shed 3 bases, with 15 bases lying between them. Germline loops: CDR1 SGHRS, CDR2 YFSETQ. The CDR3 spans 16 residues. In DNA, the CDR3 is TGCGCCAGCAGCTTGGGAGGGAGCTCCCTTAAAGAGACCCAGTACTTC. It translates to CASSLGGSSLKETQYF. Filled out from reference TRBV5-1 and TRBJ2-5, the complete variable domain reads KAGVTQTPRYLIKTRGQQVTLSCSPISGHRSVSWYQQTPGQGLQFLFEYFSETQRNKGNFPGRFSGRQFSNSRSEMNVSTLELGDSALYLCASSLGGSSLKETQYFGPGTRLLVL.

The chain employs TRBV7-2 and TRBJ2-5; 7 bases agree with TRBD1. The V and J ends lost 4 bases and 7 bases, in that order; junction bases with no gene match: 18. CDR3 length: 17 residues. Germline CDR1 is SGHTA and CDR2 is FQGNSA. CDR3: CASSWGRDSEFVGTQYF. In nucleotides, the CDR3 is TGTGCCAGCAGCTGGGGCCGGGACAGCGAGTTTGTGGGGACCCAGTACTTC.

The chain carries TRBV19 and TRBJ2-1, with D maybe TRBD1 (6 bases). The CDR3 is 14 residues long. V was pared by 5 bases and J by 5 bases, with 13 bases between. CDR1 and CDR2 from the germline V gene are LNHDA and SQIVND (reference sequence). CDR3 region: CASSLTGTHNEQFF. DNA for the CDR3: TGTGCCAGTAGTCTCACAGGGACCCACAATGAGCAGTTCTTC.

The V call is TRBV29-1, the J call TRBJ2-4; D tentatively fits TRBD1 or TRBD2 (5 bases each). This CDR3 spans 14 amino acids. Per germline, CDR1 SQVTM and CDR2 ANQGSEA. V dropped 6 bases and J dropped 0 bases, with 12 bases sitting between them. The chain's CDR3 is CSVAGRLAKNIQYF. The CDR3 region has the DNA TGCAGCGTCGCAGGGAGACTAGCCAAAAACATTCAGTACTTC.

The gene calls are TRBV14 and TRBJ1-2; D perhaps matches TRBD1 (6 bases). V was cut by 0 bases and J by 5 bases, with 16 bases left in between. The germline gives CDR1 SGHDN, CDR2 FVKESK. This CDR3 comprises 16 residues. Here the CDR3 reads CASSQDRNAGAYGYTF. The CDR3 coding sequence is TGTGCCAGCAGCCAAGATCGGAATGCAGGGGCTTATGGCTACACCTTC.

A single count supports this clone. The chain combines TRBV21-1 with TRBJ2-6; the table's D gene call, TRBD1, was not cross checked with the DNA. TRBV21-1 is a documented pseudogene. The CDR3 is 21 residues long. CDR3 loop: CASTYRRDRVNGAYGANVLTF. The CDR3, as DNA: TGTGCCAGCACCTACCGGCGAGACAGGGTAAATGGTGCCTATGGGGCCAACGTCCTGACTTTC.